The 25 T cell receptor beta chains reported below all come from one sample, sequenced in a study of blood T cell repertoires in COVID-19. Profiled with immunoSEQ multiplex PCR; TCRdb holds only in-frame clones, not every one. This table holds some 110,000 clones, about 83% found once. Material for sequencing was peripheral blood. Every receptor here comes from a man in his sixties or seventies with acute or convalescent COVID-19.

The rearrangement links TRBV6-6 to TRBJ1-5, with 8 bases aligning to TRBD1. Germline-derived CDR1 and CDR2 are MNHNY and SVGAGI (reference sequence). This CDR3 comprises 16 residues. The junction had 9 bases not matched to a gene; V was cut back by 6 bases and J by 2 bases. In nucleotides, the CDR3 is TGTGCCAGCAGGAGGCAGGGGGCGAATGGCAATCAGCCCCAGCATTTT. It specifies CASRRQGANGNQPQHF.

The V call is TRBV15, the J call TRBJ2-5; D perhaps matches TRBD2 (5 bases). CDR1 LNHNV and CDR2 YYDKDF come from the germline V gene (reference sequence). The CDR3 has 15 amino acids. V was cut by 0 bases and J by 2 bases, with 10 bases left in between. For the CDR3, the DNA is TGTGCCACCAGCAGAGATACCGGGGAACAAGAGACCCAGTACTTC. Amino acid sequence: CATSRDTGEQETQYF.

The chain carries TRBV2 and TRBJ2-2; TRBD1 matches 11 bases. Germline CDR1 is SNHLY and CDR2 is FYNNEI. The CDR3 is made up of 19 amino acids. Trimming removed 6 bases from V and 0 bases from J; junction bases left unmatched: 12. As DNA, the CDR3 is TGTGCCAGCAGCCGATCGGACAGGGGGCCTCAGACGAACACCGGGGAGCTGTTTTTT. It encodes CASSRSDRGPQTNTGELFF.

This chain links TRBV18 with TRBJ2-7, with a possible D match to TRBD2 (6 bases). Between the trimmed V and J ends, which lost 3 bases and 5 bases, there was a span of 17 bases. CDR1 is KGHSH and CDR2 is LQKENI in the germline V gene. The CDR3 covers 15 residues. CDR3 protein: CASSPPSRGNDEQYF. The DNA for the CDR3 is TGTGCCAGCTCACCGCCCTCCCGGGGGAACGACGAGCAGTACTTC.

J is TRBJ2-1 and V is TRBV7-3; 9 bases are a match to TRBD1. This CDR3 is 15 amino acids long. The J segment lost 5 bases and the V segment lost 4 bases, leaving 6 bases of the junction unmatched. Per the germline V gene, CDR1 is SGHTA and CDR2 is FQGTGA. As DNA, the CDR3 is TGTGCCAGCAGCTCCGGACAGGGGTGGCACAATGAGCAGTTCTTC. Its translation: CASSSGQGWHNEQFF.

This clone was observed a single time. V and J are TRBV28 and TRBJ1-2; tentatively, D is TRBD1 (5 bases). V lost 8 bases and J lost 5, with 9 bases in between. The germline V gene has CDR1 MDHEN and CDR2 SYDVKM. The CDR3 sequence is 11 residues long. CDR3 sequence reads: CASGAEYGYTF. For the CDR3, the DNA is TGTGCCAGCGGGGCGGAGTATGGCTACACCTTC.

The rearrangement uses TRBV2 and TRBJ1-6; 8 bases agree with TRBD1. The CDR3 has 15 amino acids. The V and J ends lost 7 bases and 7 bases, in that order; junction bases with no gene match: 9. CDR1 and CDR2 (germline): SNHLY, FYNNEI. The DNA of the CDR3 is TGTGCCAGCACCCCTGGACAGGGCAGCAATTCACCCCTCCACTTT. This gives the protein CASTPGQGSNSPLHF.

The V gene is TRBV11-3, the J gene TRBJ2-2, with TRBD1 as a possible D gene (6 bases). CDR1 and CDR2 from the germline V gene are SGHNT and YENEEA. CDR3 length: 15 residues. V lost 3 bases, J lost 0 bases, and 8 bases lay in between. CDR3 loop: CASSFKGANTGELFF. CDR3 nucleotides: TGTGCCAGCAGCTTCAAGGGGGCGAACACCGGGGAGCTGTTTTTT.

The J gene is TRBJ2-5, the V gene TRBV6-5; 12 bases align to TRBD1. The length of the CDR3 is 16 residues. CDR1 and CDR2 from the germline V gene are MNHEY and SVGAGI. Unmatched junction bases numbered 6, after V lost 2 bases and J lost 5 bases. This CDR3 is CASSYGTGGLSETQYF. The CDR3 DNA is TGTGCCAGCAGTTACGGGACAGGGGGCCTGTCGGAGACCCAGTACTTC.

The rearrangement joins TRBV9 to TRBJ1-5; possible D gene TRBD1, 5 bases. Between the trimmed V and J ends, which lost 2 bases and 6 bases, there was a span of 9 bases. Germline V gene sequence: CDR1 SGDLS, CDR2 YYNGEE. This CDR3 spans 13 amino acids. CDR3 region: CASSVDIRQPQHF. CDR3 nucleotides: TGTGCCAGCAGCGTGGACATTCGTCAGCCCCAGCATTTT.

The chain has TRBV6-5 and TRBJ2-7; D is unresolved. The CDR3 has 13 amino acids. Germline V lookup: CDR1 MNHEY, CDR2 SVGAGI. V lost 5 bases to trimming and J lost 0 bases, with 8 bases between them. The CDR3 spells CASSRLISYEQYF. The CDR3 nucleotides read TGTGCCAGCAGTAGACTGATCTCCTACGAGCAGTACTTC.

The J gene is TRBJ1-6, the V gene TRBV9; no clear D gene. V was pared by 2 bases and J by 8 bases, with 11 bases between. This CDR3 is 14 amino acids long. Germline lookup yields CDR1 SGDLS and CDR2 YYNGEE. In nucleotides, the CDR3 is TGTGCCAGCAGCGTGAACTACGAAGATTCACCCCTCCACTTT. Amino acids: CASSVNYEDSPLHF.

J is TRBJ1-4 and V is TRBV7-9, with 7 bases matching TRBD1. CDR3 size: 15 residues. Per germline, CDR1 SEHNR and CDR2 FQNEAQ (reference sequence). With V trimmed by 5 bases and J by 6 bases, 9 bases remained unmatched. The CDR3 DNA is TGTGCCAGCAGCCCTGCACAGGGGCGGGATGAAAAACTGTTTTTT. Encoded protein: CASSPAQGRDEKLFF.

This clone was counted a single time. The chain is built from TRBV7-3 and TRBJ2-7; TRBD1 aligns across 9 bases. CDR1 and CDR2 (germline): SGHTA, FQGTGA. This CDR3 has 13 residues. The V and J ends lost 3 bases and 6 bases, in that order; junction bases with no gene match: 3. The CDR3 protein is CASSFTGGGEQYF. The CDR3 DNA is TGTGCCAGCAGCTTTACAGGGGGCGGCGAGCAGTACTTC.

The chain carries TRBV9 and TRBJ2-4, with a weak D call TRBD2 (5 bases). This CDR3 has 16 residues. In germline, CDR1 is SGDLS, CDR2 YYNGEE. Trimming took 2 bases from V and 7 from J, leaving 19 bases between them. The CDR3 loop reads CASSVGSGTAPNIQYF. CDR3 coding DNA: TGTGCCAGCAGCGTGGGTTCGGGAACGGCTCCGAACATTCAGTACTTC.

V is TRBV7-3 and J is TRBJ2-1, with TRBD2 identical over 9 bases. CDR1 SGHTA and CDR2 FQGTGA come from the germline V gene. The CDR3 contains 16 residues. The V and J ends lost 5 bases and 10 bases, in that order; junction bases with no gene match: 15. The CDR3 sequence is CASSLVSSREGSEQFF. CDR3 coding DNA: TGTGCCAGCAGCCTCGTTTCGTCGCGGGAGGGAAGCGAGCAGTTCTTC.

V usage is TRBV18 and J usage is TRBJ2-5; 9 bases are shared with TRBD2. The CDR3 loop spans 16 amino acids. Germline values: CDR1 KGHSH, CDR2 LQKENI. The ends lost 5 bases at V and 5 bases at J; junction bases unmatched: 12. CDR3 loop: CASSTTGSGSAETQYF. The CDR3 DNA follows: TGTGCCAGCTCAACCACCGGTAGCGGGAGCGCGGAGACCCAGTACTTC.

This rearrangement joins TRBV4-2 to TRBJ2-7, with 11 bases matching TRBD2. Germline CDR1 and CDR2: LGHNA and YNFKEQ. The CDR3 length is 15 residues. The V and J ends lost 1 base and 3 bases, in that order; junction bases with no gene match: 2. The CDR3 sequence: CASSQALAGGYEQYF. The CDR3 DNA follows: TGTGCCAGCAGCCAAGCGCTAGCGGGAGGCTACGAGCAGTACTTC.

The CDR3 region is CASSLSSGNYEQYF. CDR3 in DNA: TGTGCCAGCAGCTTATCTAGCGGAAACTACGAGCAGTACTTC. The V call is TRBV7-3, the J call TRBJ2-7; 7 positions agree with TRBD2. Germline values: CDR1 SGHTA, CDR2 FQGTGA. Trimming removed 2 bases from V and 3 bases from J; junction bases left unmatched: 4. This CDR3 has 14 residues.

In nucleotides, the CDR3 is TGTGCCAGCTCACCACCGATGCGGGTACAAGAGACCCAGTACTTC. It encodes CASSPPMRVQETQYF. The rearrangement links TRBV18 to TRBJ2-5; TRBD2 is a possible D gene (5 bases). V shed 0 bases and J shed 2 bases, with 10 bases lying between them. The CDR3 contains 15 residues. The germline V gene has CDR1 KGHSH and CDR2 LQKENI. The full variable domain, with the rest looked up from reference TRBV18 and TRBJ2-5, is NAGVMQNPRHLVRRRGQEARLRCSPMKGHSHVYWYRQLPEEGLKFMVYLQKENIIDESGMPKERFSAEFPKEGPSILRIQQVVRGDSAAYFCASSPPMRVQETQYFGPGTRLLVL.

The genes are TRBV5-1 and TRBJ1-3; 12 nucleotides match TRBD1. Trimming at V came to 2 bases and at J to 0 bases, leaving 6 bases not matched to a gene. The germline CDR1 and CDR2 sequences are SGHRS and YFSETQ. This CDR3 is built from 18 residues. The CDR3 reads CASSLTGTGGYSGNTIYF. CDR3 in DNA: TGCGCCAGCAGCTTAACCGGGACAGGGGGCTACTCTGGAAACACCATATATTTT. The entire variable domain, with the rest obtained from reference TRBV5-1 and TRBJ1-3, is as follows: KAGVTQTPRYLIKTRGQQVTLSCSPISGHRSVSWYQQTPGQGLQFLFEYFSETQRNKGNFPGRFSGRQFSNSRSEMNVSTLELGDSALYLCASSLTGTGGYSGNTIYFGEGSWLTVV.

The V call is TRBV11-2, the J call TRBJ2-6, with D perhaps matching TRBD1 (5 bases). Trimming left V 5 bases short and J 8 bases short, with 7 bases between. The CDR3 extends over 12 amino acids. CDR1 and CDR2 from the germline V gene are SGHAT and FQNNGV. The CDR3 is CASSPGSNVLTF. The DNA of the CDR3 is TGTGCCAGCAGCCCAGGGTCCAACGTCCTGACTTTC. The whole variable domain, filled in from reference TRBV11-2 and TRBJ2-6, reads EAGVAQSPRYKIIEKRQSVAFWCNPISGHATLYWYQQILGQGPKLLIQFQNNGVVDDSQLPKDRFSAERLKGVDSTLKIQPAKLEDSAVYLCASSPGSNVLTFGAGSRLTVL.

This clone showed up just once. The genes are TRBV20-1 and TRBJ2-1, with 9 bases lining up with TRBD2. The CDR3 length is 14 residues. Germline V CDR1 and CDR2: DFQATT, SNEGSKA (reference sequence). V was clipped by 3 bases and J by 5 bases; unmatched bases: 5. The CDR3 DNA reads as TGCAGTGCTAGTGGGGCGGGAGGGCACAATGAGCAGTTCTTC. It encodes CSASGAGGHNEQFF.

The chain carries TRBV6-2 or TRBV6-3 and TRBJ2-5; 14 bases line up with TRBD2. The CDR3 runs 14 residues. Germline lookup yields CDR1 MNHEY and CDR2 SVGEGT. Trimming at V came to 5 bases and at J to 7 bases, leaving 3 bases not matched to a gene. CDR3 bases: TGTGCCAGCAGTCCCGGACTAGCGGGGGGGACCCAGTACTTC. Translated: CASSPGLAGGTQYF.

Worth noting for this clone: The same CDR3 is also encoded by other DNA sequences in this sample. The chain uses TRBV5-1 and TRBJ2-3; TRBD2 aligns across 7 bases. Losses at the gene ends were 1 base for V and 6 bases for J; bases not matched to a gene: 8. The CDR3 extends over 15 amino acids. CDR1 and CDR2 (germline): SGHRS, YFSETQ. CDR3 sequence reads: CASSLTSATGDTQYF. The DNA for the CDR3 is TGCGCCAGCAGCTTGACTAGCGCGACGGGGGATACGCAGTATTTT. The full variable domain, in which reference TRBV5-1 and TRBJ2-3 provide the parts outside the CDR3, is KAGVTQTPRYLIKTRGQQVTLSCSPISGHRSVSWYQQTPGQGLQFLFEYFSETQRNKGNFPGRFSGRQFSNSRSEMNVSTLELGDSALYLCASSLTSATGDTQYFGPGTRLTVL.